One sample yielded the 29 T cell receptor beta chains listed below, sequenced in a study of blood T cells in healthy people across ages (dated by TCRdb to about 2015). The protocol used for the library was 5' RACE. The sample was run on an Illumina HiSeq 2500. A second PCR of about 7 to 12 cycles was performed with a sample-barcoded 5' primer and a J-beta primer mix. TCRdb applied fastp at Q25 and MiXCR to the public reads, then kept only in-frame beta chains. For every CDR3 protein sequence, its rows merge into one entry that carries the most common genes and DNA. This sample has roughly 1,700,000 distinct CDR3 sequences in its table, and 28% of those were observed once. The top ten constitute around 7.7% of the sample. Sequenced: blood. Source of these receptors: a woman under 40 in good health.

Many counts were recorded for this clonotype. This chain uses TRBV7-2 with TRBJ1-5; D unclear. Germline CDR1 and CDR2: SGHTA and FQGNSA. The CDR3 extends over 15 amino acids. V was shortened by 1 base and J by 0 bases, with 7 bases between the two germline ends. In DNA, the CDR3 is TGTGCCAGCAGCTTAGACTGGGATAGCAATCAGCCCCAGCATTTT. It yields the protein CASSLDWDSNQPQHF.

This chain links TRBV20-1 with TRBJ2-7; D gene uncertain. Trimming cost V 0 bases and J 0 bases, with 12 bases left between them. The V gene's germline CDR1 is DFQATT and CDR2 SNEGSKA (reference sequence). The CDR3 is 15 amino acids. This CDR3 reads CSARDTVRTSYEQYF. CDR3 DNA sequence: TGCAGTGCTAGAGATACGGTAAGGACCTCCTACGAGCAGTACTTC.

V usage is TRBV9 and J usage is TRBJ2-1; 7 bases are shared with TRBD2. The V segment lost 3 bases and the J segment 6 bases; nucleotides outside the gene matches: 3. The germline V gene has CDR1 SGDLS and CDR2 YYNGEE. The CDR3 sequence is 13 residues long. The CDR3 bases are TGTGCCAGCAGCGAGACTAGCAGCAATGAGCAGTTCTTC. This gives the protein CASSETSSNEQFF.

There are many counts of this clonotype. This sequence joins TRBV3-1 and TRBJ1-2; perhaps TRBD1 as D (6 bases). The CDR3 is made up of 15 amino acids. CDR1 and CDR2 (germline): LGHDT, YNNKEL (reference sequence). Trimming removed 4 bases at V and 2 bases at J, with 14 bases between. The CDR3 coding sequence is TGTGCCAGCAGCCTGGGACCTGGGGGCAACTATGGCTACACCTTC. Amino acid sequence: CASSLGPGGNYGYTF.

This chain connects TRBV20-1 to TRBJ1-2; possible D gene TRBD1, 6 bases. V lost 3 bases, J lost 4 bases, and 18 bases lay in between. The CDR3 has 15 amino acids. Germline CDR1 and CDR2: DFQATT and SNEGSKA (reference sequence). In DNA form, the CDR3 reads TGCAGTGCTAGGGTGACAGGCTCCAACATCTATGGCTACACCTTC. This sequence encodes CSARVTGSNIYGYTF.

This clonotype was counted a few times. This sequence joins TRBV20-1 and TRBJ2-1; D may be TRBD2 (7 bases). The CDR3 runs 15 residues. V lost 0 bases and J lost 5, with 14 bases in between. CDR1 DFQATT and CDR2 SNEGSKA come from the germline V gene (reference sequence). CDR3 in amino acids: CSAREGALANNEQFF. In DNA form, the CDR3 reads TGCAGTGCTAGAGAGGGGGCACTAGCGAACAATGAGCAGTTCTTC.

Concerning this clonotype itself: A junction boundary mismatches the germline segment, possibly from a read error. Here the CDR3 DNA reads TGCGCCAGCTGCCAAGATTGGGGGGGGACAGGCGGCACCGGGGAGCTGTTTTTT. Protein: CASCQDWGGTGGTGELFF. The chain carries TRBV4-1 and TRBJ2-2; maybe TRBD1 (8 bases). The V gene's germline CDR1 is MGHRA and CDR2 YSYEKL. The CDR3 is 18 residues long.

Of note for this clonotype: One base away lies a much larger clone, so this may be a sequencing read error. This chain uses TRBV20-1 with TRBJ2-5; D possibly corresponds to TRBD2 (5 bases). CDR1 is DFQATT, CDR2 SNEGSKA, per germline (reference sequence). This CDR3 region has 13 residues. CDR3 protein: CSTRDPRQETQYF. CDR3 DNA sequence: TGCAGTACTAGAGATCCCAGGCAAGAGACCCAGTACTTC.

This clonotype was seen a handful of times. The CDR3 nucleotides are TGTGCCATCAGGGGACTAGCGGGCTCATCCTACAATGAGCAGTTCTTC. It specifies CAIRGLAGSSYNEQFF. The chain recombines TRBV21-1 with TRBJ2-1; TRBD2 is taken as the D call from the table, unchecked against the DNA. TRBV21-1 is classified as a pseudogene. This CDR3 is built from 16 residues.

In this sample, this clonotype turned up a few times. The V and J genes are TRBV12-3 or TRBV12-4 and TRBJ2-7; a possible D gene is TRBD1 (6 bases). The CDR3 spans 14 residues. V was cut by 5 bases and J by 1 base, with 12 bases left in between. The CDR3 region is CASSRQVLSYEQYF. Here the CDR3 DNA reads TGTGCCAGCAGTAGACAGGTCCTATCCTACGAGCAGTACTTC.

This clonotype was counted at least ten times. This rearrangement joins TRBV5-6 to TRBJ2-2, with D maybe TRBD1 (6 bases). Trimming stripped 1 base from V and 0 bases from J, with 7 bases between. There are 15 residues in the CDR3. Germline V gene data show CDR1 as SGHDT and CDR2 as YYEEEE. Here the CDR3 reads CASSLQGTNTGELFF. CDR3 nucleotides: TGTGCCAGCAGCTTGCAGGGGACGAACACCGGGGAGCTGTTTTTT.

This clonotype has just a few counts. The chain carries TRBV5-5 and TRBJ1-1; tentative D call: TRBD1 (6 bases). In germline, CDR1 is SGHKS, CDR2 YYEKEE (reference sequence). This CDR3 is built from 15 residues. V dropped 4 bases and J dropped 1 base, with 14 bases sitting between them. CDR3 in DNA: TGTGCCAGCAGCCTGACCCCGACAGGGAACACTGAAGCTTTCTTT. It translates to CASSLTPTGNTEAFF.

Details on this clonotype: This may be a read error, as it is one base from a much larger clone. The rearrangement links TRBV11-2 to TRBJ2-5, with TRBD2 matching over 8 bases. Germline CDR1 SGHAT, CDR2 FQNNGV. V gave up 5 bases and J gave up 7 bases; unmatched junction bases: 12. The CDR3 extends over 15 amino acids. In nucleotides, the CDR3 is TGTGCCAGCAGCCCTATGCGGGGGGCTGGGGGGACCCAGTACTTC. Amino acid sequence: CASSPMRGAGGTQYF.

The rearrangement links TRBV6-5 to TRBJ1-5; weak D call: TRBD1 (5 bases). Germline values: CDR1 MNHEY, CDR2 SVGAGI. This CDR3 contains 15 residues. Trimming shortened V by 10 bases and J by 5 bases, and 21 bases separated the two germline ends. Here the CDR3 DNA reads TGTGCCATGAGGACCAGGGCGGCTTTTTATCAGCCCCAGCATTTT. It specifies CAMRTRAAFYQPQHF.

The chain is built from TRBV9 and TRBJ1-2; perhaps TRBD1 as D (6 bases). The CDR3 sequence is 15 residues long. Germline-derived CDR1 and CDR2 are SGDLS and YYNGEE. V lost 0 bases to trimming and J lost 0 bases, with 9 bases between them. The CDR3 region is CASSVGDTSNYGYTF. The CDR3 bases are TGTGCCAGCAGCGTAGGGGACACCTCTAACTATGGCTACACCTTC.

In its sample, this clonotype was seen a few times. A read error may be the cause here, since a much bigger clone is one base away. The chain uses TRBV11-2 and TRBJ2-4; 7 bases fit TRBD1. The closer fit of TRBJ2-7 to the DNA end suggests the J call may be wrong. This CDR3 is built from 14 residues. Germline V gene data show CDR1 as SGHAT and CDR2 as FQNNGV. The CDR3 region is CASSSGQVRHEQYF. The CDR3 nucleotides read TGTGCCAGCAGCTCCGGACAGGTCCGTCACGAGCAGTACTTC.

This clonotype was counted a few times. The chain joins TRBV29-1 to TRBJ1-1; D unclear. The CDR3 runs to 13 residues. Germline values: CDR1 SQVTM, CDR2 ANQGSEA. Trimming stripped 4 bases from V and 4 bases from J, with 13 bases between. The CDR3 sequence is CSVGRSLGTEAFF. The CDR3 nucleotides are TGCAGCGTTGGCAGAAGCCTGGGCACTGAAGCTTTCTTT.

The chain employs TRBV10-3 and TRBJ2-7; 8 nucleotides agree with TRBD1. Germline-derived CDR1 and CDR2 are ENHRY and SYGVKD. This CDR3 has 14 amino acids. The CDR3 nucleotides read TGTGCTACCAGTGTTGAGGACAGGGCGAGGGAGCAGTACTTC. It specifies CATSVEDRAREQYF.

This clonotype was seen more than once but under ten times. The chain couples TRBV20-1 to TRBJ2-3; 7 positions agree with TRBD2. CDR1 is DFQATT and CDR2 is SNEGSKA in the germline V gene (reference sequence). The CDR3 spans 13 residues. The CDR3 loop reads CSCGGTGTDTQYF. As DNA, the CDR3 is TGCAGCTGCGGGGGAACCGGCACAGATACGCAGTATTTT.

This clonotype was seen a few times. The rearrangement joins TRBV20-1 to TRBJ2-4, with D perhaps assigned TRBD1 or TRBD2 (6 bases each). V was pared by 4 bases and J by 3 bases, with 13 bases between. Germline V gene data show CDR1 as DFQATT and CDR2 as SNEGSKA (reference sequence). This CDR3 contains 14 residues. The CDR3 region has the DNA TGCAGTGCTAAGGGGGGATTCGACAAAAACATTCAGTACTTC. It translates to CSAKGGFDKNIQYF.

This clonotype appeared a few times. CDR3 amino acids: CSASPSDTQYF. CDR3 bases: TGCAGTGCCTCACCTTCGGATACGCAGTATTTT. This chain joins TRBV20-1 and TRBJ2-3; D gene unclear. This CDR3 spans 11 amino acids. CDR1 and CDR2 (germline): DFQATT, SNEGSKA (reference sequence). With 6 bases removed from V and 6 bases from J, the gap between germline ends came to 10 bases.

The chain joins TRBV7-9 to TRBJ2-2; D remains unclear. V lost 10 bases and J 0 bases, leaving 12 bases between the germline ends. The CDR3 covers 14 residues. Per the germline V gene, CDR1 is SEHNR and CDR2 is FQNEAQ (reference sequence). The CDR3 DNA is TGTGCCAAGGGTGTGAGGACGAACACCGGGGAGCTGTTTTTT. Translation gives CAKGVRTNTGELFF.

The CDR3 sequence is CASSAGKGSGYTF. DNA of the CDR3: TGTGCCAGCAGCGCGGGAAAGGGGAGCGGCTACACCTTC. The chain carries TRBV12-3 or TRBV12-4 and TRBJ1-2; a weak D match, TRBD1 (5 bases). Trimming pared 6 bases from V and 8 bases from J, leaving 16 bases between. This CDR3 is built from 13 residues.

This clonotype has more than one count but fewer than ten. The chain uses TRBV18 and TRBJ1-2; D not certain. The CDR3 extends over 15 amino acids. Germline V gene sequence: CDR1 KGHSH, CDR2 LQKENI. The ends were cut back, 1 base at V and 6 bases at J, with 15 bases in the middle. The CDR3 region has the DNA TGTGCCAGCTCACCACTAGAATGGGTTGACCATGGCTACACCTTC. This sequence encodes CASSPLEWVDHGYTF.

This clonotype was found many times. This sequence joins TRBV5-1 and TRBJ2-1; D gene ambiguous. The V gene lost 2 bases and the J gene lost 7 bases, with 16 bases spanning the gap. CDR3 length: 15 residues. The V gene's germline CDR1 is SGHRS and CDR2 YFSETQ. The CDR3 here is CASSFPRPTLNEQFF. The CDR3 nucleotides read TGCGCCAGCAGCTTTCCTAGACCGACGTTGAATGAGCAGTTCTTC.

Many counts were recorded for this clonotype. In DNA, the CDR3 is TGTGCCAGCAGCCGGGAGGGGCGCACAGATACGCAGTATTTT. Translated: CASSREGRTDTQYF. This chain uses TRBV7-2 with TRBJ2-3; TRBD2 agrees at 8 bases. V was pared by 5 bases and J by 1 base, with 2 bases of the junction left unmatched. Germline V lookup: CDR1 SGHTA, CDR2 FQGNSA. This CDR3 is built from 14 residues. Looking up the rest from reference TRBV7-2 and TRBJ2-3 gives the full variable domain: GAGVSQSPSNKVTEKGKDVELRCDPISGHTALYWYRQSLGQGLEFLIYFQGNSAPDKSGLPSDRFSAERTGGSVSTLTIQRTQQEDSAVYLCASSREGRTDTQYFGPGTRLTVL.

The chain combines TRBV2 with TRBJ2-5; D is unresolved. The CDR3 consists of 12 residues. From germline, CDR1 is SNHLY and CDR2 FYNNEI. The germline V and J ends were trimmed by 6 bases and 4 bases, with 9 bases remaining between them. CDR3 DNA sequence: TGTGCCAGCAGGGGTTTTCGAGAGACCCAGTACTTC. It codes for CASRGFRETQYF. The complete variable domain, with remaining parts taken from reference TRBV2 and TRBJ2-5, reads EPEVTQTPSHQVTQMGQEVILRCVPISNHLYFYWYRQILGQKVEFLVSFYNNEISEKSEIFDDQFSVERPDGSNFTLKIRSTKLEDSAMYFCASRGFRETQYFGPGTRLLVL.

This chain links TRBV24-1 with TRBJ2-3; a possible D gene is TRBD2 (6 bases). Trimming cost V 5 bases and J 8 bases, with 22 bases left between them. Germline lookup yields CDR1 KGHDR and CDR2 SFDVKD. The CDR3 sequence is 16 residues long. As DNA, the CDR3 is TGTGCCACCAGTGGGCGTGGGGACTGGCAAGGAGGTACGCAGTATTTT. It is translated as CATSGRGDWQGGTQYF.

There are a few counts of this clonotype. The J gene is TRBJ2-3, the V gene TRBV9, with TRBD2 identical over 10 bases. This CDR3 comprises 16 residues. V lost 3 bases, J lost 2 bases, and 6 bases stayed unmatched. In germline, CDR1 is SGDLS, CDR2 YYNGEE. CDR3 nucleotides: TGTGCCAGCAGCGGGGGGACTAGCGCCATCACAGATACGCAGTATTTT. Its protein is CASSGGTSAITDTQYF.